This T cell receptor beta chain was obtained from a study of shared clonotypes between healthy human individuals. A note on this clone: This probably arose from a read error, given a far larger clone one base away.

Deletions cut 3 bases from V and 4 bases from J, with 7 bases between. This CDR3 has 12 residues. Germline lookup yields CDR1 SEHNR and CDR2 FQNEAQ (reference sequence). Sequencing used immunoSEQ multiplex PCR; TCRdb keeps in-frame clones, though not all of them. The repertoire holds hundreds of thousands of clones, with around 77% as singletons. Healthy HIV-negative adults without recent acute infections or vaccinations served as donors. V and J are TRBV7-9 and TRBJ2-7; D uncertain. This clonotype was obtained from a woman between 35 and 50 years old in good health. Some clones in this sample may be carry-over from other donors' samples. Sequencing used PBMCs. CDR3 nucleotide sequence: TGTGCCAGCAGCTTGGGCCAATACGAGCAGTACTTC. This codes for CASSLGQYEQYF.